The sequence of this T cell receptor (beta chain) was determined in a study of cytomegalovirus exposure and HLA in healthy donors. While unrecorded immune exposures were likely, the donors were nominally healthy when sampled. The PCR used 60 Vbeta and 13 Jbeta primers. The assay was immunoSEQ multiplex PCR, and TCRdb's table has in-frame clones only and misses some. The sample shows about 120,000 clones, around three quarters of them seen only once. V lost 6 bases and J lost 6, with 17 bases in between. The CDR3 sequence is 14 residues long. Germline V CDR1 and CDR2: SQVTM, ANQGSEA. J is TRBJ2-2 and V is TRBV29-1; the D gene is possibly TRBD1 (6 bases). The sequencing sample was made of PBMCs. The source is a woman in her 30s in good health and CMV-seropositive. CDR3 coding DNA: TGCAGCGTGGGGGCACTAGACCAGCCCGGGGAGCTGTTTTTT. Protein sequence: CSVGALDQPGELFF.